The 24 T cell receptor beta chains below were found in one sample sequenced in a study of control samples from healthy donors and cancer patients. The protocol was immunoSEQ multiplex PCR, while the TCRdb copy is restricted to in-frame clones and leaves out a portion. This table holds fewer than 150,000 clones, 75% to 95% found once. Specimen: blood. The receptors derive from a man aged 18-30 years in good health.

J is TRBJ2-1 and V is TRBV29-1; D is perhaps TRBD2 (6 bases). The V and J ends lost 8 bases and 7 bases respectively, with 9 bases between them. The CDR3 length is 10 residues. CDR1 is SQVTM, CDR2 ANQGSEA, per germline. The CDR3 region has the DNA TGCAGCACCGGAGGGAATGAGCAGTTCTTC. The encoded protein is CSTGGNEQFF.

The rearrangement joins TRBV12-3 or TRBV12-4 to TRBJ1-5, with a tentative D call TRBD1 (6 bases). V gave up 3 bases and J gave up 7 bases, with 10 bases separating them. This CDR3 has 13 residues. The CDR3 DNA reads as TGTGCCAGCAGTTTCGCGGGGGGCCAGCCCCAGCATTTT. Its protein product is CASSFAGGQPQHF.

The chain recombines TRBV19 with TRBJ2-1; tentative D call: TRBD2 (6 bases). The CDR3 is made up of 13 amino acids. V lost 5 bases to trimming and J lost 8 bases, with 13 bases between them. The germline CDR1 and CDR2 sequences are LNHDA and SQIVND (reference sequence). The CDR3 DNA is TGTGCCAGTAGTGGGGCCCGGGGGTATGAGCAGTTCTTC. Its translation: CASSGARGYEQFF.

The chain combines TRBV24-1 with TRBJ2-3; 8 nucleotides match TRBD1. The CDR3 is 16 amino acids. V trimming: 3 bases; J trimming: 1 base; junction bases outside the gene matches: 5. The V gene's germline CDR1 is KGHDR and CDR2 SFDVKD. The CDR3 is CATSDVSGQGTDTQYF. The CDR3 bases are TGTGCCACCAGTGATGTCTCGGGACAGGGCACAGATACGCAGTATTTT.

The chain couples TRBV24-1 to TRBJ1-1, with D possibly TRBD1 on 5 matching bases. The V and J ends lost 7 bases and 9 bases respectively, with 14 bases between them. Germline V CDR1 and CDR2: KGHDR, SFDVKD. The CDR3 is made up of 12 amino acids. The CDR3 protein is CATRVGTGQAFF. The DNA for the CDR3 is TGTGCCACCAGAGTCGGTACAGGACAAGCTTTCTTT.

This chain joins TRBV2 and TRBJ1-5, with D hard to call. Germline V gene sequence: CDR1 SNHLY, CDR2 FYNNEI. Trimming removed 6 bases at V and 1 base at J, with 10 bases between. The CDR3 loop spans 14 amino acids. The CDR3 nucleotides read TGTGCCAGCAGACCGGGGTCCAGCAATCAGCCCCAGCATTTT. Protein: CASRPGSSNQPQHF.

This chain uses TRBV19 with TRBJ2-2; TRBD2 matches 9 bases. The CDR3 loop spans 16 amino acids. Germline CDR1 reads LNHDA; CDR2 reads SQIVND (reference sequence). V shed 5 bases and J 0 bases; nucleotides not matched to a gene: 4. CDR3 loop: CASSVASGTNTGELFF. As DNA, the CDR3 is TGTGCCAGTAGTGTCGCTAGCGGGACGAACACCGGGGAGCTGTTTTTT.

This rearrangement joins TRBV28 to TRBJ2-7; a weak D match, TRBD1 (6 bases). V lost 7 bases, J lost 3 bases, and 13 bases lay in between. CDR3 length equals 13 residues. The germline gives CDR1 MDHEN, CDR2 SYDVKM. DNA for the CDR3: TGTGCCAGCACGAAGGACAGTGTCTACGAGCAGTACTTC. Amino acids: CASTKDSVYEQYF.

This chain links TRBV19 with TRBJ1-3; 8 nucleotides agree with TRBD1. CDR3 size: 15 residues. Germline CDR1 is LNHDA and CDR2 is SQIVND (reference sequence). The V and J ends lost 10 bases and 0 bases, in that order; junction bases with no gene match: 8. CDR3 sequence: CATCRTGNSGNTIYF. CDR3 coding DNA: TGTGCCACCTGTCGGACAGGGAACTCTGGAAACACCATATATTTT.

This sequence joins TRBV29-1 and TRBJ1-4; tentative D call: TRBD1 (6 bases). This CDR3 contains 14 residues. V lost 6 bases, J lost 8 bases, and 19 bases lay in between. Germline V gene sequence: CDR1 SQVTM, CDR2 ANQGSEA. The CDR3 nucleotides are TGCAGCGTCGCACAGGGTGTCCTAGGGGAAAAACTGTTTTTT. Protein: CSVAQGVLGEKLFF.

The CDR3 loop is CASSPVTGGSYNEQFF. CDR3 DNA: TGTGCCAGCAGCCCGGTGACGGGGGGCTCCTACAATGAGCAGTTCTTC. J is TRBJ2-1 and V is TRBV7-3, with 7 bases identical to TRBD2. Per the germline V gene, CDR1 is SGHTA and CDR2 is FQGTGA. The CDR3 runs 16 residues. V gave up 5 bases and J gave up 0 bases; unmatched junction bases: 7.

This chain uses TRBV9 with TRBJ2-3; 12 bases are shared with TRBD1. Germline V lookup: CDR1 SGDLS, CDR2 YYNGEE. This CDR3 has 17 residues. After removal of 4 bases from V and 4 bases from J, the junction contained 10 bases not matched to a gene. The CDR3 DNA reads TGTGCCAGCAGCCCGACGTTAGGGACAGGGGGCCCAGATACGCAGTATTTT. Amino acids: CASSPTLGTGGPDTQYF.

The V and J genes are TRBV6-6 and TRBJ1-2; TRBD1 matches 8 bases. This CDR3 has 15 residues. V lost 6 bases and J lost 0; bases outside the gene matches: 6. Looked up from germline, CDR1 is MNHNY and CDR2 is SVGAGI (reference sequence). CDR3 amino acids: CASRDRGPSNYGYTF. DNA of the CDR3: TGTGCCAGCAGAGACAGGGGTCCCTCTAACTATGGCTACACCTTC.

The chain joins TRBV24-1 to TRBJ2-1; 7 bases map to TRBD1. This CDR3 has 15 residues. Unmatched junction bases numbered 8, after V lost 4 bases and J lost 6 bases. Germline assignment: CDR1 KGHDR and CDR2 SFDVKD. The CDR3 spells CATSESPGQTNEQFF. The DNA of the CDR3 is TGTGCCACCAGTGAATCTCCGGGACAGACCAATGAGCAGTTCTTC.

The chain joins TRBV12-3 or TRBV12-4 to TRBJ2-1; TRBD2 aligns across 7 bases. There are 12 residues in the CDR3. V was clipped by 2 bases and J by 8 bases; unmatched bases: 0. CDR3 in amino acids: CASSLLADEQFF. The CDR3 nucleotides read TGTGCCAGCAGTTTACTAGCGGATGAGCAGTTCTTC.

Comment on this clone: Other nucleotide sequences from this sample produce the same CDR3. CDR3 protein: CASSIGGVNEQFF. CDR3 in DNA: TGTGCCAGTAGTATAGGAGGGGTGAATGAGCAGTTCTTC. The rearrangement uses TRBV19 and TRBJ2-1; tentatively, D is TRBD1 or TRBD2 (5 bases each). V lost 1 base and J 7 bases, leaving 8 bases between the germline ends. The CDR3 has 13 amino acids. CDR1 and CDR2 (germline): LNHDA, SQIVND (reference sequence).

The chain has TRBV6-5 and TRBJ1-2, with D possibly matching TRBD1 (5 bases). There are 15 residues in the CDR3. The V gene's germline CDR1 is MNHEY and CDR2 SVGAGI. The V end was cut by 1 base, the J end by 0 bases, with 9 bases between. The CDR3 sequence is CASSYYRDANYGYTF. The CDR3 DNA reads as TGTGCCAGCAGTTACTACCGGGACGCTAACTATGGCTACACCTTC.

The chain uses TRBV6-5 and TRBJ1-1; 7 positions agree with TRBD1. Germline loops: CDR1 MNHEY, CDR2 SVGAGI. V lost 6 bases, J lost 8 bases, and 15 bases stayed unmatched. This CDR3 has 15 residues. The CDR3 loop is CASRRDFRQGWEAFF. The CDR3 bases are TGTGCCAGCAGGCGAGACTTTAGACAGGGATGGGAAGCTTTCTTT.

This sequence joins TRBV12-3 or TRBV12-4 and TRBJ1-3; no reliable D call. The CDR3 is 13 amino acids. V gave up 5 bases and J gave up 3 bases, with 8 bases separating them. This CDR3 is CASSPIGGNTIYF. CDR3 nucleotides: TGTGCCAGCAGTCCCATCGGTGGAAACACCATATATTTT.

This chain links TRBV25-1 with TRBJ2-2, with TRBD2 matching over 7 bases. Per the germline V gene, CDR1 is MGHDK and CDR2 is SYGVNS. The CDR3 covers 16 residues. V shed 6 bases, J shed 6 bases, and the junction held 13 bases outside the gene matches. The CDR3 DNA reads as TGTGCCAGCAGGAAGGAGGGAATGGGGGGGGCCGGGGAGCTGTTTTTT. It translates to CASRKEGMGGAGELFF. Based on the CDR3 plus reference TRBV25-1 and TRBJ2-2, the full variable domain is EADIYQTPRYLVIGTGKKITLECSQTMGHDKMYWYQQDPGMELHLIHYSYGVNSTEKGDLSSESTVSRIRTEHFPLTLESARPSHTSQYLCASRKEGMGGAGELFFGEGSRLTVL.

CDR3 sequence (DNA): TGTGCCAGCAGACGGACAGGGGAGGAGACCCAGTACTTC. This gives the protein CASRRTGEETQYF. This chain uses TRBV28 with TRBJ2-5; 9 bases agree with TRBD1. The V gene's germline CDR1 is MDHEN and CDR2 SYDVKM. The CDR3 has 13 residues. Trimming took 6 bases from V and 5 from J; bases not matched to a gene: 4.

J is TRBJ2-1 and V is TRBV2; the match to TRBD2 covers 12 bases. CDR1 and CDR2 from the germline V gene are SNHLY and FYNNEI. This CDR3 region has 14 residues. V shed 8 bases, J shed 6 bases, and the junction held 5 bases outside the gene matches. In nucleotides, the CDR3 is TGTGCCAGCTGTCTACTAGCGGGGGGCAATGAGCAGTTCTTC. Its translation is CASCLLAGGNEQFF.

J is TRBJ2-7 and V is TRBV27; the match to TRBD1 covers 10 bases. V lost 9 bases to trimming and J lost 8 bases; unmatched junction nucleotides: 7. Germline CDR1 is MNHEY and CDR2 is SMNVEV (reference sequence). The CDR3 has 12 amino acids. In nucleotides, the CDR3 is TGTGCCAGTTTCGGACAGGGGGATAAGCAGTACTTC. It specifies CASFGQGDKQYF.

The CDR3 sequence: CASSLELRDYYGYTF. The CDR3 DNA reads TGTGCCAGCAGCTTGGAACTTAGGGATTACTATGGCTACACCTTC. The chain employs TRBV5-4 and TRBJ1-2; no definite D call. Trimming stripped 0 bases from V and 3 bases from J, with 12 bases between. CDR1 is SGHNT and CDR2 is YYREEE in the germline V gene (reference sequence). The CDR3 is 15 amino acids. The whole variable domain, remainder taken from reference TRBV5-4 and TRBJ1-2, is ETGVTQSPTHLIKTRGQQVTLRCSSQSGHNTVSWYQQALGQGPQFIFQYYREEENGRGNFPPRFSGLQFPNYSSELNVNALELDDSALYLCASSLELRDYYGYTFGSGTRLTVV.